These T cell receptor beta chains were read from a single sample in a study of cytomegalovirus exposure and HLA in healthy donors. The assay was immunoSEQ multiplex PCR, and TCRdb's table has in-frame clones only and misses some. This table has approximately 130,000 clones, 60% to 80% appearing once. The specimen was PBMCs. The receptors stem from a man aged 50-60 years in good health and CMV-seropositive. Each CDR3 is given with its conserved first and last residue. The D gene is left open where the match is weak. The size entry is marked missing in some rows and otherwise reads once, few, many or a size class.

NA	TRBV18	NA	TRBJ1-1	TGTGCCAGCTCACCGTTTGGGGGGTTACCTGAAGCTTTCTTT	CASSPFGGLPEAFF
NA	TRBV5-1	NA	TRBJ1-2	TGCGCCAGCAGCTTAGAGGGCCTCCGGGATGGCTACACCTTC	CASSLEGLRDGYTF
NA	TRBV18	NA	TRBJ2-3	TGTGCCAGCTCACCATCTCAGGGGCGTGGAGATACGCAGTATTTT	CASSPSQGRGDTQYF
NA	TRBV19	NA	TRBJ1-1	TGTGCCAGTACCCGAATGAAGGGGTCCAACACTGAAGCTTTCTTT	CASTRMKGSNTEAFF
few	TRBV6-1	NA	TRBJ1-5	TGTGCCAGCAGTGCAGGATCCGGCAATCAGCCCCAGCATTTT	CASSAGSGNQPQHF
NA	TRBV2	TRBD1	TRBJ2-1	TGTGCCAGCAGAAGGGACAGGAGCTCCTACAATGAGCAGTTCTTC	CASRRDRSSYNEQFF
NA	TRBV5-4	TRBD2	TRBJ2-7	TGTGCCAGCAACTATTTGCGGGAGGCCGGAGGCCCTCGAAGGGTCTACGAGCAGTACTTC	CASNYLREAGGPRRVYEQYF
few	TRBV21-1	NA	TRBJ2-7	TGTGCCAGCAGCCCTGGGGGGGTCAGATCCTACGAGCAGTACTTC	CASSPGGVRSYEQYF
NA	TRBV5-3	NA	TRBJ1-2	TGTGCCAGAAGCTTGTTATACTATGCGTGTGGCCAGCAAAATAACTATGGCTACACCTTC	CARSLLYYACGQQNNYGYTF
NA	TRBV11-2	NA	TRBJ2-1	TGTGCCAGCAGCTTCCCTTACAATGAGCAGTTCTTC	CASSFPYNEQFF
few	TRBV9	TRBD2	TRBJ2-2	TGTGCCAGCAGCGTAACTAGCGGGAACACCGGGGAGCTGTTTTTT	CASSVTSGNTGELFF
NA	TRBV7-2	NA	TRBJ1-2	TGTGCCAGCAGCTTAATGGCCTCACAACCCAACGGCTACACCTTC	CASSLMASQPNGYTF
NA	TRBV15	TRBD1	TRBJ1-1	TGTGCCACCAGCAGCGGGACAGGGGGTCGCACTGAAGCTTTCTTT	CATSSGTGGRTEAFF
NA	TRBV5-5	NA	TRBJ2-7	TGTGCCAGCAGCTTCGGCCGGGACGAGCAGTACTTC	CASSFGRDEQYF
many	TRBV5-6	NA	TRBJ1-3	TGTGCCAGCAGCCAACTCCAGGCTAACACCATATATTTT	CASSQLQANTIYF
few	TRBV2	NA	TRBJ1-2	TGTGCCAGCAGCGGGACTAACTATGGCTACACCTTC	CASSGTNYGYTF
NA	TRBV6-5	TRBD1	TRBJ1-5	TGTGCCAGCAGCGACACAGGGGGCGCCGGTCAGCCCCAGCATTTT	CASSDTGGAGQPQHF
NA	TRBV27	TRBD1	TRBJ1-5	TGTGCCAGCAGGTCATACAGGGGGGAGCAAGCCGGTCAGCCCCAGCATTTT	CASRSYRGEQAGQPQHF
NA	TRBV29-1	NA	TRBJ2-7	TGCAGCGTTACCACAGGCTCTTCCTCCTACGAGCAGTACTTC	CSVTTGSSSYEQYF
NA	TRBV5-1	NA	TRBJ1-1	TGCGCCAGCAGCGATCGAGGGAGCATGAACACTGAAGCTTTCTTT	CASSDRGSMNTEAFF
NA	TRBV19	TRBD1	TRBJ1-1	TGTGCCAGTAGTACCGGACAGGGACGGGTGAACACTGAAGCTTTCTTT	CASSTGQGRVNTEAFF
NA	TRBV23-1	TRBD1	TRBJ2-7	TGCGCCAGCGTCGGGTCATCGGACAGGGGTGACGAGCAGTACTTC	CASVGSSDRGDEQYF
NA	TRBV6-5	NA	TRBJ1-1	TGTGCCAGCAGTTACGGGGCGGCCAGCACTGAAGCTTTCTTT	CASSYGAASTEAFF
NA	TRBV10-1	NA	TRBJ1-1	TGCGCCAGCGGGCTCGATCTACCGGCTTTCTTT	CASGLDLPAFF